This TCR beta chain was observed in a study of PD-1 blockade in classical Hodgkin lymphoma (dated by TCRdb to 2019 to 2021). Notes on the research overall: Nivolumab dosing was 3 mg/kg intravenously every 2 weeks, continuing until either disease progression or unacceptable toxicity. The study used CyTOF and TCR beta sequencing to define a peripheral blood immune signature of response to PD-1 blockade in classical Hodgkin lymphoma. The full study reports these points: CD4+ but not CD8+ TCR diversity rose significantly by C4D1 (p=0.0027 vs p=0.16), most apparent in complete responders (p=0.02). The study was limited to a single clinical trial cohort, and causes of repertoire differences, possibly disease activity or prior therapy, remained undefined. Diversity was lower in patients who began nivolumab less than 1 year after ASCT, so these patients were left out of later analyses to avoid confounding by immune reconstitution. Baseline TCR diversity was reported to be lower in newly diagnosed patients than in healthy donors, and even lower in relapsed/refractory patients. Trial patients with a complete response had baseline diversity similar to that of newly diagnosed patients, while partial responders and progressors had significantly lower diversity.

A remark on this clone: Which antigen it targets is not known. Qualities for individual bases were not recorded, and no much larger clone is one base off.

The sample's time point label is to be understood as: cycle 1 day 1 (C1D1), immediately before nivolumab initiation. All trial patients had relapsed after autologous stem cell transplantation, with cohorts A, B and C differing in prior brentuximab vedotin exposure. The trial cohort was composed of under 70 patients with relapsed/refractory classical Hodgkin lymphoma, for whom complete response, partial response or progressive disease was recorded as best overall response. In the multi-cohort phase II CheckMate 205 trial, trial patients received single-agent nivolumab. Best overall response was determined by an independent review committee according to the 2007 International Working Group response criteria. Trial PBMCs were obtained immediately prior to nivolumab initiation (C1D1) and on therapy at cycle 2 day 1 and cycle 4 day 1. Peripheral blood was collected in 8 mL Vacutainer Cell Preparation Tubes, from which PBMCs were isolated by centrifugation and then cryopreserved.

Genomic DNA was isolated using the Qiagen DNeasy kit from unsorted PBMCs as well as from negatively selected CD4+ and CD8+ fractions. TCR beta CDR3 regions were amplified by immunoSEQ multiplex PCR using primers annealing to V and J segments. A synthetic immune receptor repertoire was used to minimize amplification bias, and any remaining bias was removed computationally after sequencing. Concerning the study's data processing: Repertoire diversity was quantified as the Shannon entropy index using custom Python scripts. Unsorted, CD4+ and CD8+ repertoires were analyzed separately, except for combined analyses in which CD4+ and CD8+ sequences were merged in silico. A clone counted as expanded when the clone's frequency after treatment rose at least 2-fold relative to C1D1, and clones undetected at baseline were given a pseudocount of 0.5. Clones with 0 or 1 copy at C1D1 were classified as singleton clones, and clones with 2 or more copies were classified as non-singleton clones. By matching protein sequences in sorted samples from the same patient, clones expanded in unsorted samples were annotated as CD4+, CD8+ or unknown. Wilcoxon tests on paired samples were used to test changes in diversity from C1D1 to C4D1. Drawn from immuneACCESS, this table holds only the in-frame rearrangements with V and J called that TCRdb kept. Clones are partly lost; checked studies trace under half to an unresolved V gene and leave the rest unexplained. V, J and clone size derive from that table, while D and trimming were established from the DNA sequence. This sample lists 14,000 to 15,000 clones; roughly 66% were detected once. About 10% of the sample is in the top ten clones.

Sequenced material: peripheral blood mononuclear cells (PBMCs), taken at baseline. This clonotype originated in a human donor with classical Hodgkin lymphoma.

The sequenced DNA: TGCAGCGTTGACCCTCATGGGAGGCCGGGGGAAGAGCAGTACTTC. Its protein product is CSVDPHGRPGEEQYF. This chain joins TRBV29-1 to TRBJ2-7; 6 matching bases give a weak D call of TRBD2. V sheds 3 bases and J sheds 7 bases, leaving 22 bases between their ends. CDR1 and CDR2 (SQVTM, ANQGSEA) derive from the germline V gene. The CDR3, from cysteine to phenylalanine, totals 15 residues. Here the CDR3 DNA is all that survives: 45 bases in frame from base 1.